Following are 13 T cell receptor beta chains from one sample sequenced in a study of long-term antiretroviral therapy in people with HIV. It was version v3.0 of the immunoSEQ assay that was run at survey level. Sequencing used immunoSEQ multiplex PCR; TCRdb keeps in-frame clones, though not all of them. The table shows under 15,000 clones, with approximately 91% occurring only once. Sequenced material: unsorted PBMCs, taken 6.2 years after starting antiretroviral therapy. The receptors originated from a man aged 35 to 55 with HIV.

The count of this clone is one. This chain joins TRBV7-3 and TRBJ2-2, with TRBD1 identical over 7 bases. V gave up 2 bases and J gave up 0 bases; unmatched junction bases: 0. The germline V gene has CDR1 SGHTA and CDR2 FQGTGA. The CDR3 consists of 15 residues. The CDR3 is CASSLGTANTGELFF. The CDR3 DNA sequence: TGTGCCAGCAGCTTAGGGACAGCGAACACCGGGGAGCTGTTTTTT. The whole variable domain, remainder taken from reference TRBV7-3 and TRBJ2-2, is GAGVSQTPSNKVTEKGKYVELRCDPISGHTALYWYRQSLGQGPEFLIYFQGTGAADDSGLPNDRFFAVRPEGSVSTLKIQRTERGDSAVYLCASSLGTANTGELFFGEGSRLTVL.

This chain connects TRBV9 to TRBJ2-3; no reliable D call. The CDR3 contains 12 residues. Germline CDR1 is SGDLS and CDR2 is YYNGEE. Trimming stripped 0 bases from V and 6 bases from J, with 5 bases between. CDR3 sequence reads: CASSVGRDTQYF. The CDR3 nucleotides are TGTGCCAGCAGCGTAGGACGGGATACGCAGTATTTT.

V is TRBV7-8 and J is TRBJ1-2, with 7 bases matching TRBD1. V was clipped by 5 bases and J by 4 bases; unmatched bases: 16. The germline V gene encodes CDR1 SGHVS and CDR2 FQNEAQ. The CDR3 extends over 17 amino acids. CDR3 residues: CASSPGQAYTPSYGYTF. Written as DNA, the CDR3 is TGTGCCAGCAGCCCAGGACAGGCTTATACGCCCTCCTATGGCTACACCTTC.

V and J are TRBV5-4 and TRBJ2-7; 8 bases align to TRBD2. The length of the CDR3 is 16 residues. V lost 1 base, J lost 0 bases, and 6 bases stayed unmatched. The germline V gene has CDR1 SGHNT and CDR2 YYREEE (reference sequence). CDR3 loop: CASSLRGSGSSYEQYF. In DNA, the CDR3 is TGTGCCAGCAGCTTGAGAGGGAGCGGGAGCTCCTACGAGCAGTACTTC.

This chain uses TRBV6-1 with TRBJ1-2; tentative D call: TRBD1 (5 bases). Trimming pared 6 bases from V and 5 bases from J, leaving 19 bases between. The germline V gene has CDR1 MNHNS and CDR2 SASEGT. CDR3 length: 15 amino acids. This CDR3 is CASSSQAGMGYGYTF. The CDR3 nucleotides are TGTGCCAGCAGCTCACAGGCGGGGATGGGTTATGGCTACACCTTC.

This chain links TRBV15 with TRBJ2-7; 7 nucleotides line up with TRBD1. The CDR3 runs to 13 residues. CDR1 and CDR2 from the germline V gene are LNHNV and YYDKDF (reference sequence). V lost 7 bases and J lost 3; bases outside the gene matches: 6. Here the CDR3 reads CATTPRQGYEQYF. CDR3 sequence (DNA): TGTGCCACCACTCCAAGACAGGGCTACGAGCAGTACTTC.

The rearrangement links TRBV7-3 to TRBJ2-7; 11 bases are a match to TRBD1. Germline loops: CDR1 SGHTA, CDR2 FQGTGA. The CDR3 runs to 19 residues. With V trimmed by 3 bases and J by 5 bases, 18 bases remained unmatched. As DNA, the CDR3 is TGTGCCAGCAGCTTCTTCCACCCGATCAGCCGGGACAGGGGGGACGAGCAGTACTTC. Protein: CASSFFHPISRDRGDEQYF.

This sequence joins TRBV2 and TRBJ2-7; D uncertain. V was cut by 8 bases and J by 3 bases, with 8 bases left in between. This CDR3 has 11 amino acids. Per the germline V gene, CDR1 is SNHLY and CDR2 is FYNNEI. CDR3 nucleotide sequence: TGTGCCAGCCGACCGTACTACGAGCAGTACTTC. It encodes CASRPYYEQYF.

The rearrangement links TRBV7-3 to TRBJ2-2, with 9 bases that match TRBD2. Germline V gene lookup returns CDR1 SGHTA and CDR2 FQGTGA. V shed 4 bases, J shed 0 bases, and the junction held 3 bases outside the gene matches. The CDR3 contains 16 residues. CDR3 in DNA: TGTGCCAGCAGCTCCCCTAGCGGGGCGAACACCGGGGAGCTGTTTTTT. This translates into CASSSPSGANTGELFF.

For the CDR3, the DNA is TGTGCCAGCAGTGTGGGGGGAAGCTCCTACGAGCAGTACTTC. It is translated as CASSVGGSSYEQYF. The V gene is TRBV2, the J gene TRBJ2-5, with TRBD2 as a possible D gene (6 bases). Matching the DNA end better, TRBJ2-7 makes the J call doubtful. Germline CDR1 and CDR2: SNHLY and FYNNEI. The CDR3 has 14 residues.

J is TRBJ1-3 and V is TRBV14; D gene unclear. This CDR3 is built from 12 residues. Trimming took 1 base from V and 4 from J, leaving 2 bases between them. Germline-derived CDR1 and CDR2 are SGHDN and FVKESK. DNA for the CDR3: TGTGCCAGCAGCCAAGTCGGAAACACCATATATTTT. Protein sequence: CASSQVGNTIYF.

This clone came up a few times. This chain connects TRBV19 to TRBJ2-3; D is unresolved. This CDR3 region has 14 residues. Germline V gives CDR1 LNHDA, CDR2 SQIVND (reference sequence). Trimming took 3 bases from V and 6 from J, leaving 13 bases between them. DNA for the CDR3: TGTGCCAGTAGTATTTTGGCAGGATACGATACGCAGTATTTT. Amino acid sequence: CASSILAGYDTQYF.

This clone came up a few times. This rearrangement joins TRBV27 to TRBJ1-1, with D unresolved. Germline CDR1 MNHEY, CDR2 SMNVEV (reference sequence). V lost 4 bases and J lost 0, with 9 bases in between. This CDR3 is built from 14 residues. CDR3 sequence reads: CASSSYLMNTEAFF. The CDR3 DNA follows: TGTGCCAGCAGTTCCTATCTTATGAACACTGAAGCTTTCTTT.